One sample yielded the 10 T cell receptor beta chains listed below, sequenced in a study of T cells expressing NK-cell markers. For each CDR3 protein, TCRdb gives one entry from its re-call of the 5' RACE reads, without DNA. This table holds roughly 350,000 distinct CDR3 sequences. The sequenced sample was blood T cells: a sorted CD56 or NKG2C T cell subset, CD4+ or CD8+ T cells, or bulk PBMC T cells (not recorded which). The receptors come from a man aged 18-75 years in good health.

The CDR3 reads CASSNGRMSREAFF. The chain has TRBV6-1 and TRBJ1-1. This CDR3 is 14 amino acids long. CDR1 MNHNS and CDR2 SASEGT come from the germline V gene.

V usage is TRBV7-9 and J usage is TRBJ2-7; TCRdb picks TRBD1, but there is no DNA to check that call. The CDR3 has 14 residues. Germline loops: CDR1 SEHNR, CDR2 FQNEAQ (reference sequence). CDR3 loop: CASSRSTGQYEQYF. The whole variable domain, filled in from reference TRBV7-9 and TRBJ2-7, reads DTGVSQNPRHKITKRGQNVTFRCDPISEHNRLYWYRQTLGQGPEFLTYFQNEAQLEKSRLLSDRFSAERPKGSFSTLEIQRTEQGDSAMYLCASSRSTGQYEQYFGPGTRLTVT.

This CDR3 reads CAVKPGGLAYNEQFF. V and J are TRBV28 and TRBJ2-1; TCRdb gives TRBD1 as the D gene, but with no DNA this cannot be confirmed. Germline lookup yields CDR1 MDHEN and CDR2 SYDVKM. The CDR3 extends over 15 amino acids.

V usage is TRBV7-2 and J usage is TRBJ2-3. Germline assignment: CDR1 SGHTA and CDR2 FQGNSA. The CDR3 sequence is 15 residues long. CDR3 sequence: CASSLDPRSADTQYF.

The chain has TRBV5-6 and TRBJ1-5. CDR3 length: 12 residues. CDR1 and CDR2 from the germline V gene are SGHDT and YYEEEE. This CDR3 is CASSRVNQPQHF.

The chain links TRBV20-1 to TRBJ1-5; the TRBD1 assignment by TCRdb is unverifiable without DNA. Germline CDR1 reads DFQATT; CDR2 reads SNEGSKA (reference sequence). This CDR3 has 13 amino acids. CDR3 loop: CSARYSLGQPQHF.

This CDR3 reads CAISDGNNNSPLHF. The chain joins TRBV10-3 to TRBJ1-6. In germline, CDR1 is ENHRY, CDR2 SYGVKD. This CDR3 region has 14 residues.

The chain joins TRBV20-1 to TRBJ2-1; the D call of TRBD1 rests on TCRdb alone, since no DNA is present to check it. The CDR3 contains 14 residues. The germline V gene has CDR1 DFQATT and CDR2 SNEGSKA (reference sequence). The CDR3 loop reads CSARDSRGQSKQFF.

This clonotype is deemed medium-sized by its frequency. The chain uses TRBV9 and TRBJ2-4; the D gene TCRdb calls, TRBD1, cannot be checked with no DNA. The CDR3 is made up of 17 amino acids. Looked up from germline, CDR1 is SGDLS and CDR2 is YYNGEE. CDR3 residues: CASSPQGGIGTKNIQYF.

The chain couples TRBV29-1 to TRBJ2-3. The CDR3 is made up of 13 amino acids. Germline V gives CDR1 SQVTM, CDR2 ANQGSEA. CDR3 sequence: CSVVRTSGDTQYF.